The 30 T cell receptor beta chains presented below share a single source sample, sequenced in a study of T cell responses to AZD1222 COVID-19 vaccine. Assay used: immunoSEQ multiplex PCR; TCRdb lists only in-frame clones, some missing. This table holds about 150,000 clones, approximately 90% found once. Specimen: peripheral blood, collected 28 days after the second AZD1222 dose. The receptors derive from an adult who received the AZD1222 COVID-19 vaccine.

V is TRBV5-4 and J is TRBJ2-1; 7 bases match TRBD2. CDR3 size: 14 residues. The germline gives CDR1 SGHNT, CDR2 YYREEE (reference sequence). V shed 4 bases and J 7 bases; nucleotides not matched to a gene: 8. The CDR3 sequence is CASSKERDRNEQFF. The CDR3 DNA is TGTGCCAGCAGCAAAGAGCGGGACCGGAATGAGCAGTTCTTC.

The chain uses TRBV5-1 and TRBJ1-1; weak D call: TRBD1 (6 bases). The V gene lost 0 bases and the J gene lost 0 bases, with 12 bases spanning the gap. The V gene's germline CDR1 is SGHRS and CDR2 YFSETQ. CDR3 length: 16 residues. The CDR3 is CASSLGGGLMNTEAFF. The CDR3 DNA reads TGCGCCAGCAGCTTGGGTGGGGGGCTGATGAACACTGAAGCTTTCTTT.

The V and J genes are TRBV7-3 and TRBJ1-2; D may be TRBD1 (5 bases). This CDR3 is 16 amino acids long. Germline CDR1 and CDR2: SGHTA and FQGTGA. The V and J ends lost 5 bases and 4 bases respectively, with 20 bases between them. This chain's CDR3 is CASSPNGRRGGYGYTF. The CDR3 DNA reads as TGTGCCAGCAGCCCTAACGGGCGGAGGGGCGGCTATGGCTACACCTTC.

The chain links TRBV3-1 (or the pseudogene TRBV3-2) to TRBJ2-2; D unclear. Germline V gene data show CDR1 as LGHDT and CDR2 as YNNKEL (reference sequence). The CDR3 is made up of 12 amino acids. With 3 bases removed from V and 7 bases from J, the gap between germline ends came to 6 bases. The CDR3 region has the DNA TGTGCCAGCAGCCACCCGAGCGGGGAGCTGTTTTTT. Protein product: CASSHPSGELFF.

The rearrangement links TRBV10-3 to TRBJ2-3; 10 nucleotides agree with TRBD2. V shed 3 bases, J shed 4 bases, and the junction held 7 bases outside the gene matches. CDR3 length: 16 residues. Germline V lookup: CDR1 ENHRY, CDR2 SYGVKD. CDR3 region: CAISDSSGGAPDTQYF. CDR3 in DNA: TGTGCCATCAGTGACTCCAGCGGGGGGGCCCCAGATACGCAGTATTTT.

V gene TRBV7-2 combines with J gene TRBJ2-2, with 10 positions matching TRBD2. CDR1 is SGHTA, CDR2 FQGNSA, per germline. V gave up 1 base and J gave up 4 bases; unmatched junction bases: 9. The CDR3 sequence is 18 residues long. In nucleotides, the CDR3 is TGTGCCAGCAGCTTAGTCGGTAGCGGGAGGAAAGGCACCGGGGAGCTGTTTTTT. This gives the protein CASSLVGSGRKGTGELFF.

The gene calls are TRBV7-2 and TRBJ2-7; 9 bases are shared with TRBD1. Germline assignment: CDR1 SGHTA and CDR2 FQGNSA. CDR3 length: 15 amino acids. V lost 5 bases and J lost 0; bases outside the gene matches: 5. The chain's CDR3 is CASSLTGGFSYEQYF. The CDR3 coding sequence is TGTGCCAGCAGCCTCACAGGGGGCTTCTCCTACGAGCAGTACTTC.

The V and J genes are TRBV12-3 or TRBV12-4 and TRBJ2-7; a weak D match, TRBD2 (6 bases). Trimming removed 9 bases from V and 3 bases from J, with 6 bases in between. The CDR3 spans 10 residues. This CDR3 is CASSGYEQYF. CDR3 coding DNA: TGTGCCAGTAGCGGCTACGAGCAGTACTTC.

The rearrangement joins TRBV27 to TRBJ1-3, with unresolved D. The germline V gene encodes CDR1 MNHEY and CDR2 SMNVEV (reference sequence). There are 15 residues in the CDR3. The V end lost 5 bases, the J end lost 0 bases, and 11 bases lay between the germline ends. CDR3 amino acids: CASSPDLPSGNTIYF. CDR3 DNA: TGTGCCAGCAGTCCCGACCTCCCCTCTGGAAACACCATATATTTT.

The chain uses TRBV7-2 and TRBJ2-7; the match to TRBD2 covers 11 bases. J was trimmed by 3 bases and V by 1 base; bases with no gene match: 11. Germline CDR1 is SGHTA and CDR2 is FQGNSA. The CDR3 is 18 residues long. The CDR3 region is CASSLVLGSTSGDYEQYF. For the CDR3, the DNA is TGTGCCAGCAGCTTAGTTCTGGGATCGACTAGCGGGGACTACGAGCAGTACTTC. Combining the CDR3 with reference TRBV7-2 and TRBJ2-7 gives the whole variable domain GAGVSQSPSNKVTEKGKDVELRCDPISGHTALYWYRQSLGQGLEFLIYFQGNSAPDKSGLPSDRFSAERTGGSVSTLTIQRTQQEDSAVYLCASSLVLGSTSGDYEQYFGPGTRLTVT.

The chain joins TRBV9 to TRBJ1-1, with unresolved D. The V and J ends lost 0 bases and 4 bases respectively, with 10 bases between them. The germline V gene encodes CDR1 SGDLS and CDR2 YYNGEE. CDR3 length equals 14 residues. CDR3 coding DNA: TGTGCCAGCAGCGTAGAAGGACGGGGCACTGAAGCTTTCTTT. Its protein product is CASSVEGRGTEAFF.

The rearrangement links TRBV3-1 (or the pseudogene TRBV3-2) to TRBJ2-1; the match to TRBD1 covers 10 bases. Germline loops: CDR1 LGHDT, CDR2 YNNKEL (reference sequence). This CDR3 is built from 17 residues. The junction had 13 bases not matched to a gene; V was cut back by 2 bases and J by 9 bases. DNA for the CDR3: TGTGCCAGCAGCCAAAAGGAGGGACAGGGGATATGGGGTGAGCAGTTCTTC. Amino acids: CASSQKEGQGIWGEQFF.

This clone has just one count. The rearrangement uses TRBV18 and TRBJ1-2, with TRBD1 identical over 8 bases. The V gene end was trimmed by 3 bases and the J gene end by 4 bases; junction bases not matched to a gene: 7. Germline loops: CDR1 KGHSH, CDR2 LQKENI. CDR3 length equals 15 residues. CDR3 region: CASSPNGQGSYGYTF. The CDR3 DNA reads TGTGCCAGCTCACCTAACGGACAGGGATCCTATGGCTACACCTTC.

This clone was observed once. J is TRBJ1-5 and V is TRBV15, with 7 bases aligning to TRBD1. Germline assignment: CDR1 LNHNV and CDR2 YYDKDF (reference sequence). This CDR3 spans 15 amino acids. Trimming removed 5 bases from V and 6 bases from J; junction bases left unmatched: 10. DNA for the CDR3: TGTGCCACCAGCGGGACAGCGGTTCGTGGTCAGCCCCAGCATTTT. It yields the protein CATSGTAVRGQPQHF.

The chain joins TRBV27 to TRBJ2-6; D uncertain. The CDR3 is made up of 16 amino acids. The germline V and J ends were trimmed by 5 bases and 0 bases, with 11 bases remaining between them. Germline-derived CDR1 and CDR2 are MNHEY and SMNVEV (reference sequence). The CDR3 protein is CASSLDGPSGANVLTF. The CDR3 bases are TGTGCCAGCAGTCTAGATGGTCCCTCTGGGGCCAACGTCCTGACTTTC.

V gene TRBV7-2 combines with J gene TRBJ1-1; D is undetermined. V lost 5 bases, J lost 3 bases, and 19 bases lay in between. This CDR3 has 16 amino acids. Germline V gene data show CDR1 as SGHTA and CDR2 as FQGNSA. As DNA, the CDR3 is TGTGCCAGCAGCCCCCTCCGCTCGGTCCCTTACACTGAAGCTTTCTTT. It yields the protein CASSPLRSVPYTEAFF.

The chain uses TRBV3-1 (or the pseudogene TRBV3-2) and TRBJ2-7; TRBD2 might be the D (6 bases). Trimming left V 4 bases short and J 4 bases short, with 14 bases between. This CDR3 comprises 14 residues. Germline CDR1 LGHDT, CDR2 YNNKEL (reference sequence). As DNA, the CDR3 is TGTGCCAGCAGCCTGGGACTTCGAGGGTACGAGCAGTACTTC. Encoded protein: CASSLGLRGYEQYF.

This chain uses TRBV7-9 with TRBJ1-6; a possible D gene is TRBD1 (6 bases). CDR3 length: 14 residues. Germline CDR1 and CDR2: SEHNR and FQNEAQ (reference sequence). V was pared by 7 bases and J by 8 bases, with 15 bases between. The CDR3 bases are TGTGCCAGCAACATTGCAGGGGATGATTCACCCCTCCACTTT. As protein: CASNIAGDDSPLHF.

V and J are TRBV5-4 and TRBJ1-6, with 7 nucleotides matching TRBD1. CDR3 length: 15 amino acids. Looked up from germline, CDR1 is SGHNT and CDR2 is YYREEE (reference sequence). The trim removed 4 bases at V and 8 bases at J, leaving 9 bases unmatched. The DNA for the CDR3 is TGTGCCAGCAGCGAACCGGGACAGCAATATTCACCCCTCCACTTT. Translation: CASSEPGQQYSPLHF.

The chain couples TRBV19 to TRBJ1-6; no definite D call. Germline CDR1 reads LNHDA; CDR2 reads SQIVND (reference sequence). The CDR3 spans 19 residues. Here the CDR3 DNA reads TGTGCGCTAAAAAGAGTAAAGGGTTCTGGGGTCCACTATAATTCACCCCTCCACTTT. This sequence encodes CALKRVKGSGVHYNSPLHF.

This sequence joins TRBV28 and TRBJ1-5; unclear D gene. The V end was cut by 6 bases, the J end by 3 bases, with 12 bases between. Germline CDR1 reads MDHEN; CDR2 reads SYDVKM. CDR3 length equals 14 residues. CDR3 sequence: CASSPSVINQPQHF. CDR3 nucleotides: TGTGCCAGCAGCCCGAGTGTCATCAATCAGCCCCAGCATTTT.

The rearrangement links TRBV29-1 to TRBJ2-2; D is unresolved. CDR1 is SQVTM and CDR2 is ANQGSEA in the germline V gene. The ends were cut back, 6 bases at V and 3 bases at J, with 11 bases in the middle. This CDR3 has 13 amino acids. As DNA, the CDR3 is TGCAGCGTCCTGAAGGACGACACCGGGGAGCTGTTTTTT. Its protein is CSVLKDDTGELFF.

This chain connects TRBV28 to TRBJ2-7, with TRBD2 identical over 10 bases. The CDR3 sequence is 16 residues long. Losses at the gene ends were 5 bases for V and 3 bases for J; bases not matched to a gene: 10. Germline CDR1 MDHEN, CDR2 SYDVKM. For the CDR3, the DNA is TGTGCCAGCAGTCCTAGCGGGAGAGGGGCCAGCTACGAGCAGTACTTC. Protein sequence: CASSPSGRGASYEQYF.

The V gene is TRBV18, the J gene TRBJ1-1; unclear D gene. CDR1 and CDR2 from the germline V gene are KGHSH and LQKENI. The CDR3 is 13 amino acids. Between the trimmed V and J ends, which lost 4 bases and 7 bases, there was a span of 13 bases. For the CDR3, the DNA is TGTGCCAGCTCACTTATAACGGAACTTGAAGCTTTCTTT. Its translation is CASSLITELEAFF.

The chain carries TRBV7-2 and TRBJ1-3; maybe TRBD1 (5 bases). The CDR3 is 16 amino acids. Trimming shortened V by 4 bases and J by 0 bases, and 13 bases separated the two germline ends. From germline, CDR1 is SGHTA and CDR2 FQGNSA. CDR3 sequence (DNA): TGTGCCAGCAGCTCGGGACCCCTTCCCTCTGGAAACACCATATATTTT. It translates to CASSSGPLPSGNTIYF.

This sequence joins TRBV7-9 and TRBJ1-6; 7 bases line up with TRBD1. Germline CDR1 is SEHNR and CDR2 is FQNEAQ (reference sequence). This CDR3 contains 15 residues. V lost 4 bases, J lost 6 bases, and 6 bases stayed unmatched. CDR3 sequence reads: CASSSQGRANSPLHF. CDR3 nucleotide sequence: TGTGCCAGCAGCTCACAGGGGAGGGCTAATTCACCCCTCCACTTT.

The chain couples TRBV7-9 to TRBJ2-2; 7 positions agree with TRBD1. There are 15 residues in the CDR3. The V and J ends lost 3 bases and 5 bases, in that order; junction bases with no gene match: 6. Germline CDR1 SEHNR, CDR2 FQNEAQ (reference sequence). Here the CDR3 DNA reads TGTGCCAGCAGCTTCCGTACAGGGGCGACCGGGGAGCTGTTTTTT. It translates to CASSFRTGATGELFF.

V and J are TRBV7-2 and TRBJ1-4, with D maybe TRBD1 (5 bases). The germline CDR1 and CDR2 sequences are SGHTA and FQGNSA. V lost 5 bases, J lost 8 bases, and 12 bases lay in between. This CDR3 is built from 13 residues. CDR3 coding DNA: TGTGCCAGCAGCCCCGGGACGGCCGAAAAACTGTTTTTT. It is translated as CASSPGTAEKLFF.

In this sample, this clone turned up once. The chain carries TRBV28 and TRBJ2-3, with D hard to call. Germline lookup yields CDR1 MDHEN and CDR2 SYDVKM. V gave up 11 bases and J gave up 3 bases, with 18 bases separating them. The CDR3 is made up of 14 amino acids. The CDR3 spells CAADGSEGTDTQYF. CDR3 nucleotide sequence: TGTGCCGCAGACGGGTCTGAAGGGACAGATACGCAGTATTTT.

This chain joins TRBV4-1 and TRBJ2-1, with 9 bases matching TRBD2. The germline V gene encodes CDR1 MGHRA and CDR2 YSYEKL. J lost 4 bases, V lost 0 bases, and 7 bases had no gene match. This CDR3 is built from 17 residues. CDR3 protein: CASSQDKSGRLYNEQFF. CDR3 bases: TGCGCCAGCAGCCAAGACAAGAGCGGGAGGCTGTACAATGAGCAGTTCTTC.